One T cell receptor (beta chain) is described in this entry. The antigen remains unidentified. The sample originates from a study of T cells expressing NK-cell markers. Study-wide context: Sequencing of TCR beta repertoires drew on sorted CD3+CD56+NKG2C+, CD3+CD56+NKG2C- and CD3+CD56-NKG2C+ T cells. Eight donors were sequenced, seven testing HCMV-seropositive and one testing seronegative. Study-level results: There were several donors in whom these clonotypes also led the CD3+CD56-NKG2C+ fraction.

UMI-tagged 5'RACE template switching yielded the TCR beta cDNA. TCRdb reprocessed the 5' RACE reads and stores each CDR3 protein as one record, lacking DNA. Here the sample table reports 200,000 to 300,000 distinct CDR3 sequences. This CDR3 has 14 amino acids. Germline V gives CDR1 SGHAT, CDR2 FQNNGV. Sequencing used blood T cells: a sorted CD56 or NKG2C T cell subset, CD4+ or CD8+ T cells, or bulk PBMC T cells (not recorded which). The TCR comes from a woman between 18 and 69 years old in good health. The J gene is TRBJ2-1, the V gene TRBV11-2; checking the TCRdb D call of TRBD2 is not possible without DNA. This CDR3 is CASSLYRGGYEQFF.